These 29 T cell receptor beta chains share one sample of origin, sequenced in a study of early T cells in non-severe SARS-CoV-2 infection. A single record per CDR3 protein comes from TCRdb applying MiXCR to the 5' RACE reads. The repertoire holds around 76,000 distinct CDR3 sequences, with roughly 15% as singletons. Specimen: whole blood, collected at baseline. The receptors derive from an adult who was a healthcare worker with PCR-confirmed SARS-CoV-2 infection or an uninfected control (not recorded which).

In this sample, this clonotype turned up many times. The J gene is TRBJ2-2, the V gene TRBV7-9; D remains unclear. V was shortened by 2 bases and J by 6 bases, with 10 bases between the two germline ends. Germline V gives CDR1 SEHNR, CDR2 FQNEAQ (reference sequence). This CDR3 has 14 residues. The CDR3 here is CASSLLVTAGELFF. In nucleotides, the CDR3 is TGTGCCAGCAGCTTATTAGTTACCGCCGGGGAGCTGTTTTTT.

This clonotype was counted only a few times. DNA for the CDR3: TGTGCCAGCAGCTTAAGACCTCGAGATACGCAGTATTTT. Its protein product is CASSLRPRDTQYF. This chain joins TRBV7-3 and TRBJ2-3; no clear D gene. Per the germline V gene, CDR1 is SGHTA and CDR2 is FQGTGA. V lost 1 base, J lost 5 bases, and 7 bases lay in between. This CDR3 spans 13 amino acids. Full variable domain (rest looked up from reference TRBV7-3 and TRBJ2-3): GAGVSQTPSNKVTEKGKYVELRCDPISGHTALYWYRQSLGQGPEFLIYFQGTGAADDSGLPNDRFFAVRPEGSVSTLKIQRTERGDSAVYLCASSLRPRDTQYFGPGTRLTVL.

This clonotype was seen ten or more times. The CDR3 reads CASSLAGAEGEQYF. DNA of the CDR3: TGTGCCAGCAGTTTAGCGGGAGCGGAGGGAGAGCAGTACTTC. The V call is TRBV6-6, the J call TRBJ2-7, with 9 bases lining up with TRBD2. Losses at the gene ends were 4 bases for V and 7 bases for J; bases not matched to a gene: 8. The CDR3 covers 14 residues. Germline loops: CDR1 MNHNY, CDR2 SVGAGI (reference sequence).

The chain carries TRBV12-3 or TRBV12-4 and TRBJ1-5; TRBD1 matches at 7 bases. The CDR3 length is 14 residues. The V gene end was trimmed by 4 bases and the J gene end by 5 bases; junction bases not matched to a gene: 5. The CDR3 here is CASSSRTGDQPQHF. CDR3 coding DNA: TGTGCCAGCAGTTCTCGGACAGGAGATCAGCCCCAGCATTTT.

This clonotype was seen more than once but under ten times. CDR3 protein: CASTPMGTASSNEQYF. The CDR3, as DNA: TGTGCCAGCACCCCTATGGGGACAGCCTCATCGAACGAGCAGTACTTC. The chain links TRBV28 to TRBJ2-7, with 7 bases fitting TRBD1. J gave up 5 bases and V 7 bases, and 17 bases lay outside the gene matches. The CDR3 covers 16 residues. From germline, CDR1 is MDHEN and CDR2 SYDVKM.

For the CDR3, the DNA is TGTGCCAGCACGGGTCCGGGTAAGGCTGGAAACACCATATATTTT. Translation: CASTGPGKAGNTIYF. V gene TRBV12-3 or TRBV12-4 combines with J gene TRBJ1-3, with unresolved D. The CDR3 contains 15 residues. V lost 7 bases, J lost 2 bases, and 15 bases lay in between.

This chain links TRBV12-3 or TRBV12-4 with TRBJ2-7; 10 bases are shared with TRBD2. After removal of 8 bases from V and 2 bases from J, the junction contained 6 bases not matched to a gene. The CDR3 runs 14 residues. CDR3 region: CASGELAGAYEQYF. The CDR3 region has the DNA TGTGCCAGCGGGGAGCTAGCGGGAGCCTACGAGCAGTACTTC.

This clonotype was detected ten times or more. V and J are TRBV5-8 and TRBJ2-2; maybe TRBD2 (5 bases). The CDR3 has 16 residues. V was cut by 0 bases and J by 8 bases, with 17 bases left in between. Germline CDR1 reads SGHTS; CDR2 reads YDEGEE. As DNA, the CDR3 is TGTGCCAGCAGCTTGGGGGAACTACTAGTCTCTGGGGAGCTGTTTTTT. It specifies CASSLGELLVSGELFF.

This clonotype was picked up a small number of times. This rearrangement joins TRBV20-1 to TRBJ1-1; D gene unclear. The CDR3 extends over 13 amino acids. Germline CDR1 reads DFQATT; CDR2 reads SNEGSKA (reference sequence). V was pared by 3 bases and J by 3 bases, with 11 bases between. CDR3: CSASSGIYTEAFF. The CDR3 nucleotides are TGCAGTGCTAGTTCTGGAATCTACACTGAAGCTTTCTTT.

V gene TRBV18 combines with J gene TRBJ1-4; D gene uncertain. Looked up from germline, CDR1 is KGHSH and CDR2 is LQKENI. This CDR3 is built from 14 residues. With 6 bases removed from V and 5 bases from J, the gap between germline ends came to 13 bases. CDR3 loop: CASSPAYGNEKLFF. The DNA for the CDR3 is TGTGCCAGCTCCCCAGCGTACGGGAATGAAAAACTGTTTTTT.

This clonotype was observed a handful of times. CDR3 sequence: CASSVGVAAGELFF. DNA for the CDR3: TGTGCCAGCAGCGTCGGCGTAGCCGCCGGGGAGCTGTTTTTT. The rearrangement joins TRBV9 to TRBJ2-2; the D is unclear. Germline-derived CDR1 and CDR2 are SGDLS and YYNGEE. The V end was cut by 2 bases, the J end by 6 bases, with 11 bases between. This CDR3 has 14 residues.

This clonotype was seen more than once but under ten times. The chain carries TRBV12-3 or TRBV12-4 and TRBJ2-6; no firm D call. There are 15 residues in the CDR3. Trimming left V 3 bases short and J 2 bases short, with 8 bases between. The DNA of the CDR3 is TGTGCCAGCAGTTTTTCAGATACTGGGGCCAACGTCCTGACTTTC. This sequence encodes CASSFSDTGANVLTF.

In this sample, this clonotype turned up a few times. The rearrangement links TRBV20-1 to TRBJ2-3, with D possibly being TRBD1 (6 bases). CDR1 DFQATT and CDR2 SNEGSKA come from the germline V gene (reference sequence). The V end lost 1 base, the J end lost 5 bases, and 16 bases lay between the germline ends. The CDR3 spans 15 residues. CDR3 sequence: CSARVTGTGQDTQYF. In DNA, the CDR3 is TGCAGTGCTAGAGTCACTGGTACAGGGCAAGATACGCAGTATTTT.

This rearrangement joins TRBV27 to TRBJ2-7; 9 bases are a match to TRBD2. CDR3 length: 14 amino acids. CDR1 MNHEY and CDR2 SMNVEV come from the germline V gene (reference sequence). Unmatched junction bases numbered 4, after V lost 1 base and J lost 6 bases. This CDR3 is CASSLFSGSTEQYF. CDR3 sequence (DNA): TGTGCCAGCAGTTTATTTAGCGGGAGTACCGAGCAGTACTTC.

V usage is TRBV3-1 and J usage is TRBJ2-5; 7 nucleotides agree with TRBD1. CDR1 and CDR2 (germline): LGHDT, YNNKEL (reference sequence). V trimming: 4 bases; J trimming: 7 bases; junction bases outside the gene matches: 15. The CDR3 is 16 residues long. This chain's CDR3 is CASSPPLTGPKMTQYF. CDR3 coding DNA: TGTGCCAGCAGCCCCCCTTTGACAGGGCCGAAGATGACCCAGTACTTC.

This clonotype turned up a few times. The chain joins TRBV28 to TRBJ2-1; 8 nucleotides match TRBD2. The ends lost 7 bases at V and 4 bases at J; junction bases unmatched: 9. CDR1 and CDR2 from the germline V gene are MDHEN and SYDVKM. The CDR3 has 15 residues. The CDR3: CASIDPTGGYNEQFF. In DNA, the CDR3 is TGTGCCAGCATCGATCCCACGGGAGGGTACAATGAGCAGTTCTTC.

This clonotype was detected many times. DNA for the CDR3: TGTGCCAGCAGCTTAGTAATCCCCCCTGAGCAGTTCTTC. Protein sequence: CASSLVIPPEQFF. The chain employs TRBV7-9 and TRBJ2-1, with unresolved D. This CDR3 region has 13 residues. Germline assignment: CDR1 SEHNR and CDR2 FQNEAQ (reference sequence). V was pared by 1 base and J by 9 bases, with 10 bases between.

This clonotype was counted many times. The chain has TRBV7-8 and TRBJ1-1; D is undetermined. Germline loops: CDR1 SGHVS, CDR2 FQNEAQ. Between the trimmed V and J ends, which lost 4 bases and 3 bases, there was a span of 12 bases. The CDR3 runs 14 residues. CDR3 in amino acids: CASSSGYLDTEAFF. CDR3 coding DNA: TGTGCCAGCAGCTCCGGGTATTTGGACACTGAAGCTTTCTTT.

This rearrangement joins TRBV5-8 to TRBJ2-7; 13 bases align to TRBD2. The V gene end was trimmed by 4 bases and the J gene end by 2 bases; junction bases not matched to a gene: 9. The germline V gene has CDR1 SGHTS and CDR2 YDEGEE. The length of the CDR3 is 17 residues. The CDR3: CASSPGLAGKITYEQYF. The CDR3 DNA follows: TGTGCCAGCAGCCCGGGACTAGCGGGGAAAATTACCTACGAGCAGTACTTC.

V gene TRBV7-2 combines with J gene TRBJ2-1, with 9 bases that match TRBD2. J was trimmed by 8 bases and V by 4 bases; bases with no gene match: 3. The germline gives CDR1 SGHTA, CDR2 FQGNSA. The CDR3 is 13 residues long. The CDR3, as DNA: TGTGCCAGCAGCTCGCGGGGGGGCTATGAGCAGTTCTTC. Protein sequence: CASSSRGGYEQFF.

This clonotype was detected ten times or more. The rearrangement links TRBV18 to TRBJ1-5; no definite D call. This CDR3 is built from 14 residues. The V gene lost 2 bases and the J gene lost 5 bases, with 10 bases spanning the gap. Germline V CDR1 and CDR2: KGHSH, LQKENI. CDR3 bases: TGTGCCAGCTCACCAACGGCGGGTGATCAGCCCCAGCATTTT. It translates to CASSPTAGDQPQHF.

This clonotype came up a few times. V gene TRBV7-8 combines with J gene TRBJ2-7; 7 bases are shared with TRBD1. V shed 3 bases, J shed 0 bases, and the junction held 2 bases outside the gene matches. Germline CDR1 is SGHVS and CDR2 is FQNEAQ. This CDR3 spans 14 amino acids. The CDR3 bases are TGTGCCAGCAGCTTCCGGGACAGCTCCTACGAGCAGTACTTC. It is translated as CASSFRDSSYEQYF.

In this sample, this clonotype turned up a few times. CDR3 residues: CASSSSRGTEQYF. The CDR3 DNA reads as TGTGCCAGCAGCTCTTCGCGGGGGACCGAGCAGTACTTC. The chain recombines TRBV7-6 with TRBJ2-7; 7 bases are shared with TRBD2. The germline CDR1 and CDR2 sequences are SGHVS and FNYEAQ. CDR3 length: 13 amino acids. V was pared by 4 bases and J by 6 bases, with 6 bases of the junction left unmatched.

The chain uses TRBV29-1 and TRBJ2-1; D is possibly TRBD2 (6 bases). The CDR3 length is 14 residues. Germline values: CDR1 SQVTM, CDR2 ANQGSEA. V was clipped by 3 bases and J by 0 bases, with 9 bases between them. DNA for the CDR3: TGCAGCGTTGAGGCGGGAAGCTCCTACAATGAGCAGTTCTTC. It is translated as CSVEAGSSYNEQFF.

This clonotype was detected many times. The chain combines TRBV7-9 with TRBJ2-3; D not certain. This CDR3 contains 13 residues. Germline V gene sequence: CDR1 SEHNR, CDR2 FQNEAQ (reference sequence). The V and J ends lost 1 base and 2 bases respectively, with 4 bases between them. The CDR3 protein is CASSLGHTDTQYF. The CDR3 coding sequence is TGTGCCAGCAGCTTAGGCCACACAGATACGCAGTATTTT.

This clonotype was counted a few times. In DNA form, the CDR3 reads TGTGCCAGCAGCTTAATTGGCTACGAGCAGTACTTC. Translating it yields CASSLIGYEQYF. The rearrangement uses TRBV7-9 and TRBJ2-7; no definite D call. CDR3 size: 12 residues. Germline V gene data show CDR1 as SEHNR and CDR2 as FQNEAQ (reference sequence). Trimming stripped 2 bases from V and 3 bases from J, with 5 bases between.

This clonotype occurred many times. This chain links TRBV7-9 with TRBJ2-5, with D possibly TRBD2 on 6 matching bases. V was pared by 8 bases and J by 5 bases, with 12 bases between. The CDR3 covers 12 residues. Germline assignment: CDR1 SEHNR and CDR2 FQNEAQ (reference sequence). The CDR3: CASRGRRETQYF. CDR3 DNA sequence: TGTGCCAGCCGAGGGAGGAGGGAGACCCAGTACTTC.

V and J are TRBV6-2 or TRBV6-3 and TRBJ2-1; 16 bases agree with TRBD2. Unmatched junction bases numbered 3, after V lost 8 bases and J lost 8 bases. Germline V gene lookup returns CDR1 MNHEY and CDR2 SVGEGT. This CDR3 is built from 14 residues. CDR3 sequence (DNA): TGTGCCAGCGGGACTAGCGGGAGGGCCTATGAGCAGTTCTTC. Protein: CASGTSGRAYEQFF.

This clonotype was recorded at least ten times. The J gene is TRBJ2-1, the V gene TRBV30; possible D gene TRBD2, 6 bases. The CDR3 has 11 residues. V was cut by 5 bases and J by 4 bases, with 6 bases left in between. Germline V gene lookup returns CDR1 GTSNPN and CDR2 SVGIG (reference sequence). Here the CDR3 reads CAWGTYNEQFF. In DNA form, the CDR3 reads TGTGCCTGGGGGACTTACAATGAGCAGTTCTTC.